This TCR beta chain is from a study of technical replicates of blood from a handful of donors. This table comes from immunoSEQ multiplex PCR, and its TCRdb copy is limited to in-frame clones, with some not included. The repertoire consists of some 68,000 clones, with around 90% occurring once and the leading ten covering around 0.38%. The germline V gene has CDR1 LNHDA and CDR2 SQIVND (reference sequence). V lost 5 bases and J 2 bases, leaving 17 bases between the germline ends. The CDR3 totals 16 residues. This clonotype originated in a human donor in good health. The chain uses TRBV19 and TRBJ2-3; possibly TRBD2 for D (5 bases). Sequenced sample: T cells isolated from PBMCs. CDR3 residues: CASSAGWSVPTDTQYF. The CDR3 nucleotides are TGTGCCAGTAGTGCGGGTTGGAGCGTACCCACAGATACGCAGTATTTT. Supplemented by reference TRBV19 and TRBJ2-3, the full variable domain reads DGGITQSPKYLFRKEGQNVTLSCEQNLNHDAMYWYRQDPGQGLRLIYYSQIVNDFQKGDIAEGYSVSREKKESFPLTVTSAQKNPTAFYLCASSAGWSVPTDTQYFGPGTRLTVL.